This T cell receptor beta chain came from a study of naive and memory T cell subsets. General study findings and limits: Gini index rose across naive, CM, EM and EMRA in CD4 and CD8.

Trimming cost V 6 bases and J 0 bases; bases outside gene matches: 7. The CDR3 sequence is 16 residues long. Both TRBC1 and TRBC2 were covered by a beta constant-region primer of two equimolar oligonucleotides. From the UMI-ligation and nested PCR reads, TCRdb called clonotypes with MiXCR, one entry per CDR3 protein. Here the sample spans more than 35,000 distinct CDR3 sequences, more than 10% being singletons. Details on this clonotype: Its matching antigen is unknown.

Effector memory cells were sorted as CD45RA-CD27-, EMRA cells as CD45RA+CD27-. The specimen was effector memory CD4+ T cells from blood. Documented subset: effector memory, CD45RA- CD27-. This TCR was recovered from a human donor in good health. The J gene is TRBJ2-1, the V gene TRBV12-3 or TRBV12-4; TRBD2 matches at 8 bases. In DNA form, the CDR3 reads TGTGCCAGCAGCCGACTAGCGTCGAGCTCCTACAATGAGCAGTTCTTC. Translation: CASSRLASSSYNEQFF.